The clone carrying this TCR beta chain was counted many times. Its matching antigen is unknown. V shed 5 bases and J 5 bases; nucleotides not matched to a gene: 12. Germline-derived CDR1 and CDR2 are MNHEY and SMNVEV (reference sequence). CDR3 size: 16 residues. Time point given: newly diagnosed GD, antithyroid drugs for less than 3 months. TCR sequences were obtained from RNA taken from PBMCs. This entry comes from a study of regulatory T cells in long-lasting Graves disease. Study results and caveats: Newly diagnosed disease favored TRBV20-1 and TRBJ2-1 over persistent disease.

TCR beta libraries were built with iRepertoire HTBI primers and Arm-PCR of CDR3 regions. TCRdb recomputed calls from the multiplex PCR reads with MiXCR, one row per CDR3 protein. The table lists about 460,000 distinct CDR3 sequences, around 13% of them singletons. The sample was also linked to a second study, of T cells in Graves' hyperthyroidism and ophthalmopathy.

The rearrangement links TRBV27 to TRBJ2-1, with 7 positions matching TRBD1. The receptor was derived from a woman between 45 and 60 years old with Graves disease. The material sequenced was peripheral blood mononuclear cells (PBMCs), taken at new diagnosis, from a patient treated with antithyroid drugs. CDR3 amino acids: CASSQTPGGTHNEQFF. The CDR3 region has the DNA TGTGCCAGCAGTCAGACCCCAGGGGGTACTCACAATGAGCAGTTCTTC.